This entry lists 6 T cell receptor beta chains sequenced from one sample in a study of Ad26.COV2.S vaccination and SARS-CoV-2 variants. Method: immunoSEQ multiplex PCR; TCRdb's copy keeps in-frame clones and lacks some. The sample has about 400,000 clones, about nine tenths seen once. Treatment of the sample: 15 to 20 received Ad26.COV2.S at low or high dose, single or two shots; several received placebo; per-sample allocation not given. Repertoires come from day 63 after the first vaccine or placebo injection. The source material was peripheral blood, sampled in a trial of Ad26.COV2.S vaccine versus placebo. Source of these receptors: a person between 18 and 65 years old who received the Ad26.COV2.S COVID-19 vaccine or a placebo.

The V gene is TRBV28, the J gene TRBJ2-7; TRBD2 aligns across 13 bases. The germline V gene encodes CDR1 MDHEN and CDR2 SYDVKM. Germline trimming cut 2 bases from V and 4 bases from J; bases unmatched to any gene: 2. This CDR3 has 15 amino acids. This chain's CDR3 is CASSLGGLAGYEQYF. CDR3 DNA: TGTGCCAGCAGTTTAGGGGGACTAGCGGGATACGAGCAGTACTTC.

The DNA for the CDR3 is TGTGCCAGCAGCGTAGGGACTAGAGCAGATACGCAGTATTTT. Its protein is CASSVGTRADTQYF. The chain uses TRBV7-9 and TRBJ2-3; 8 nucleotides match TRBD2. With 5 bases clipped from V and 4 bases from J, the junction kept 5 bases outside the gene matches. CDR3 size: 14 residues. The germline gives CDR1 SEHNR, CDR2 FQNEAQ (reference sequence).

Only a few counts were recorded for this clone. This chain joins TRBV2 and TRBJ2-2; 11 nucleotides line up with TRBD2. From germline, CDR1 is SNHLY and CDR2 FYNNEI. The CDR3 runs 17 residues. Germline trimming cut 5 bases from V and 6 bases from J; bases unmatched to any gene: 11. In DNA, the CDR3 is TGTGCCAGCAGTCAAACTAGCGGGAGCGTCGGACCCGGGGAGCTGTTTTTT. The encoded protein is CASSQTSGSVGPGELFF.

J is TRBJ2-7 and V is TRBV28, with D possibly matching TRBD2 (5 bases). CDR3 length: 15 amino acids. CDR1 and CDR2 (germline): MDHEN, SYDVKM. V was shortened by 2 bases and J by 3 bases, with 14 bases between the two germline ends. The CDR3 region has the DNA TGTGCCAGCAGTTTAATTGCCGGGATGCGCTACGAGCAGTACTTC. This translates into CASSLIAGMRYEQYF.

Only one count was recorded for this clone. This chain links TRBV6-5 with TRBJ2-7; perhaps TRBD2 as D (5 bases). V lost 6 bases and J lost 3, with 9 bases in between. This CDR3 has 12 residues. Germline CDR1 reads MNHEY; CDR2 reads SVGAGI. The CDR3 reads CASSEGGYEQYF. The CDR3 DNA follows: TGTGCCAGCAGCGAGGGTGGCTACGAGCAGTACTTC.

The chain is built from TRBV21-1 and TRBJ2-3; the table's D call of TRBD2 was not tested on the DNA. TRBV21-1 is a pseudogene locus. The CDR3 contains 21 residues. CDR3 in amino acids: CASSPRSRDRVGLAGGDTQYF. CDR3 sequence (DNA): TGTGCCAGCAGCCCCCGATCCCGGGACAGGGTCGGGCTAGCGGGAGGAGATACGCAGTATTTT.